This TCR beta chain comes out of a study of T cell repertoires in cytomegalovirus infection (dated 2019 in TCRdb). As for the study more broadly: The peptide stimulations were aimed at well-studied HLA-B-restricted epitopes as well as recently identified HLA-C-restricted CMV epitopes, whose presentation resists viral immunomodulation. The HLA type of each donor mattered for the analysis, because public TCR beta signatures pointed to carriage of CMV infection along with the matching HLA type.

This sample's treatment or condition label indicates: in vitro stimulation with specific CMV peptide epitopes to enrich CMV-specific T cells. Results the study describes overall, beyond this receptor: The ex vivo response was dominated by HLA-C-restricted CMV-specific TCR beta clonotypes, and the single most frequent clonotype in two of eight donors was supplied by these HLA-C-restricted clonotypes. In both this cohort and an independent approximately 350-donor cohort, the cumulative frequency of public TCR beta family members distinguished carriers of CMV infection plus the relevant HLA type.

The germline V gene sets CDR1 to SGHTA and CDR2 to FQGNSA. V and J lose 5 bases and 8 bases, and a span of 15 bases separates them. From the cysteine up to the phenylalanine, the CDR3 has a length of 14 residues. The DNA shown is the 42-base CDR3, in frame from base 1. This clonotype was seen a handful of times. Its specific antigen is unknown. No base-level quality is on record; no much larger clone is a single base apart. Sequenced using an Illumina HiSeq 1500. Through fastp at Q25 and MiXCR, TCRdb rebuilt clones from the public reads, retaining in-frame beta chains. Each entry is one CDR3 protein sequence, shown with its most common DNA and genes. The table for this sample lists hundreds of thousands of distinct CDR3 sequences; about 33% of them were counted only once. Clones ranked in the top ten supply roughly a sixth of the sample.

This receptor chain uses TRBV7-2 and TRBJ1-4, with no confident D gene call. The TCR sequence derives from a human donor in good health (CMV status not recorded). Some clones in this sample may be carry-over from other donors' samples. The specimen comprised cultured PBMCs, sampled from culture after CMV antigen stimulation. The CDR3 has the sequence CASSLHGWEEKLFF. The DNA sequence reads TGTGCCAGCAGCCTACACGGATGGGAAGAAAAACTGTTTTTT.